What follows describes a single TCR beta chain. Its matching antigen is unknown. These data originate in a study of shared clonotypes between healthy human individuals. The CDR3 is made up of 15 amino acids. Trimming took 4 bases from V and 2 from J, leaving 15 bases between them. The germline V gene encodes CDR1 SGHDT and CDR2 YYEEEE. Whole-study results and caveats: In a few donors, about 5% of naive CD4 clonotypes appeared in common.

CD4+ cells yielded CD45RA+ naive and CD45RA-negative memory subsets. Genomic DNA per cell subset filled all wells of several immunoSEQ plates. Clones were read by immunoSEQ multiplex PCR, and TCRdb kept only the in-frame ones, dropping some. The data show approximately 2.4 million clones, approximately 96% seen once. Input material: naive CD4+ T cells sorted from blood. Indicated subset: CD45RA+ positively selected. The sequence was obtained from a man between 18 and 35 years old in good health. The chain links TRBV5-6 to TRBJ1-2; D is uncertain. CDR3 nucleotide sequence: TGTGCCAGCAGCCCAGCGCAAGGAGTAAACTATGGCTACACCTTC. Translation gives CASSPAQGVNYGYTF.